This T cell receptor (beta chain) was identified during a study of post-analysis software for immune sequencing data. The germline V gene encodes CDR1 SGHDT and CDR2 YYEEEE. CDR3 length: 14 residues. The V and J ends lost 4 bases and 9 bases respectively, with 17 bases between them. Unique molecular identifiers tagged the TCR beta cDNA libraries. One entry per CDR3 protein, called by TCRdb with MiXCR from the PCR reads. The sample has under 200,000 distinct CDR3 sequences; about 30% are singletons. Findings of the study overall: Elevated frequency relative to controls characterized roughly five TRBV segments in patients, TRBV5-6, TRBV5-1 and TRBV20-1 among them.

This clonotype was picked up a small number of times. Its cognate antigen is unknown. J is TRBJ1-5 and V is TRBV5-6; D is possibly TRBD1 (6 bases). Sequenced sample: blood. This sequence was found in a girl under 18 with multiple sclerosis. The CDR3 reads CASSVEGGRGPQHF. DNA of the CDR3: TGTGCCAGCAGCGTTGAAGGGGGAAGGGGGCCCCAGCATTTT.